Following are 12 T cell receptor beta chains from one sample sequenced in a study of T-cell reconstitution after alpha-beta-depleted transplantation in children. TCRbeta library construction was performed incorporating unique molecular identifiers. TCRdb re-called the PCR reads with MiXCR, one entry per CDR3 protein. The table has about 980,000 distinct CDR3 sequences, about 26% seen once. The specimen was PBMCs, mostly from graft donor cells, collected 360 days after TCRalphabeta/CD19-depleted stem cell transplant. The receptors come from a boy less than two years old who had a stem cell transplant for SCID, so the T cells may come from the graft donor.

This clonotype was counted between two and nine times. This chain joins TRBV20-1 and TRBJ1-4, with 7 bases fitting TRBD1. V lost 5 bases, J lost 8 bases, and 11 bases stayed unmatched. The length of the CDR3 is 14 residues. Germline lookup yields CDR1 DFQATT and CDR2 SNEGSKA (reference sequence). The CDR3 sequence is CSAPRQGVGEKLFF. The DNA for the CDR3 is TGCAGTGCTCCGAGACAGGGTGTAGGGGAAAAACTGTTTTTT.

The chain has TRBV28 and TRBJ2-1; D call uncertain. Trimming stripped 6 bases from V and 0 bases from J, with 6 bases between. The germline CDR1 and CDR2 sequences are MDHEN and SYDVKM. CDR3 length equals 13 residues. CDR3 sequence: CASRKSSYNEQFF. Written as DNA, the CDR3 is TGTGCCAGCAGGAAAAGCTCCTACAATGAGCAGTTCTTC.

The table lists this clonotype with a few counts. This sequence joins TRBV28 and TRBJ1-5; D ambiguous. The germline V gene has CDR1 MDHEN and CDR2 SYDVKM. Trimming cost V 4 bases and J 7 bases, with 14 bases left between them. The CDR3 has 14 residues. CDR3 DNA sequence: TGTGCCAGCAGTTCCGGAGGATTCGGGCAGCCCCAGCATTTT. Its translation is CASSSGGFGQPQHF. The full variable domain, completed using reference TRBV28 and TRBJ1-5, is DVKVTQSSRYLVKRTGEKVFLECVQDMDHENMFWYRQDPGLGLRLIYFSYDVKMKEKGDIPEGYSVSREKKERFSLILESASTNQTSMYLCASSSGGFGQPQHFGDGTRLSIL.

This clonotype has just a few counts. J is TRBJ1-1 and V is TRBV28, with D possibly being TRBD1 (5 bases). Germline V CDR1 and CDR2: MDHEN, SYDVKM. The V and J ends lost 5 bases and 0 bases respectively, with 13 bases between them. This CDR3 has 15 amino acids. CDR3 coding DNA: TGTGCCAGCAGTCCCACAGGTTTCATGAACACTGAAGCTTTCTTT. It specifies CASSPTGFMNTEAFF.

This clonotype has more than one count but fewer than ten. The chain couples TRBV7-2 to TRBJ2-4, with TRBD2 matching over 7 bases. This CDR3 contains 13 residues. J gave up 8 bases and V 0 bases, and 1 base lay outside the gene matches. Germline V gene lookup returns CDR1 SGHTA and CDR2 FQGNSA. CDR3 sequence: CASSLARGDIQYF. The CDR3 bases are TGTGCCAGCAGCTTAGCCCGGGGGGACATTCAGTACTTC. The full variable domain, in which reference TRBV7-2 and TRBJ2-4 provide the parts outside the CDR3, is GAGVSQSPSNKVTEKGKDVELRCDPISGHTALYWYRQSLGQGLEFLIYFQGNSAPDKSGLPSDRFSAERTGGSVSTLTIQRTQQEDSAVYLCASSLARGDIQYFGAGTRLSVL.

This clonotype has a single count. The chain is built from TRBV6-2 or TRBV6-3 and TRBJ2-7, with D possibly being TRBD2 (6 bases). This CDR3 spans 12 amino acids. The V gene lost 7 bases and the J gene lost 3 bases, with 10 bases spanning the gap. Germline CDR1 MNHEY, CDR2 SVGEGT. The CDR3: CASMGDFYEQYF. The CDR3 nucleotides are TGTGCCAGCATGGGGGACTTCTACGAGCAGTACTTC.

In this sample, this clonotype turned up a few times. The chain links TRBV5-6 to TRBJ2-5; D is tentatively TRBD1 or TRBD2 (5 bases each). Germline V CDR1 and CDR2: SGHDT, YYEEEE. The germline V and J ends were trimmed by 5 bases and 2 bases, with 10 bases remaining between them. CDR3 length: 13 amino acids. CDR3 DNA: TGTGCCAGCAGACGATGGGGGCAAGAGACCCAGTACTTC. Protein: CASRRWGQETQYF.

This chain connects TRBV10-3 to TRBJ1-1; 7 bases align to TRBD1. V gave up 9 bases and J gave up 9 bases; unmatched junction bases: 7. Germline loops: CDR1 ENHRY, CDR2 SYGVKD. CDR3 length: 11 residues. CDR3 region: CAIRTGSQAFF. The DNA of the CDR3 is TGTGCCATTCGGACAGGATCGCAAGCTTTCTTT.

The chain carries TRBV5-1 and TRBJ1-3, with 7 bases fitting TRBD1. Germline-derived CDR1 and CDR2 are SGHRS and YFSETQ. Trimming at V came to 4 bases and at J to 7 bases, leaving 8 bases not matched to a gene. CDR3 length: 14 residues. CDR3: CASSIDREVNTIYF. CDR3 in DNA: TGCGCCAGCAGCATCGACAGGGAGGTTAACACCATATATTTT.

This clonotype was found once. The rearrangement joins TRBV27 to TRBJ2-1; possibly TRBD2 for D (7 bases). V shed 6 bases and J shed 4 bases, with 19 bases lying between them. CDR3 length equals 16 residues. Per germline, CDR1 MNHEY and CDR2 SMNVEV (reference sequence). Written as DNA, the CDR3 is TGTGCCAGCAGGGGGGGGGCGTGGGGTTTTTACAATGAGCAGTTCTTC. It yields the protein CASRGGAWGFYNEQFF.

The V and J genes are TRBV28 and TRBJ2-1; 12 nucleotides agree with TRBD2. Germline V CDR1 and CDR2: MDHEN, SYDVKM. V shed 1 base and J 7 bases; nucleotides not matched to a gene: 8. The CDR3 spans 17 residues. The CDR3 here is CASSLLASGGGQNEQFF. The CDR3 DNA reads TGTGCCAGCAGTTTATTGGCTAGCGGGGGGGGGCAGAATGAGCAGTTCTTC. The variable domain in full, with the rest retrieved from reference TRBV28 and TRBJ2-1, is DVKVTQSSRYLVKRTGEKVFLECVQDMDHENMFWYRQDPGLGLRLIYFSYDVKMKEKGDIPEGYSVSREKKERFSLILESASTNQTSMYLCASSLLASGGGQNEQFFGPGTRLTVL.

The rearrangement uses TRBV27 and TRBJ2-7, with 8 nucleotides matching TRBD1. The CDR3 has 16 amino acids. Germline V gives CDR1 MNHEY, CDR2 SMNVEV (reference sequence). V shed 6 bases and J 5 bases; nucleotides not matched to a gene: 15. The CDR3 DNA reads as TGTGCCAGCAGCCCCCAAAGGACAGGGCGTTCGGACGAGCAGTACTTC. Its translation: CASSPQRTGRSDEQYF.